The clone carrying this TCR beta chain showed up just a few times. Its antigen remains unidentified. Documented time point: patch test 3, about 24 weeks after DPC sensitization. Stated treatment: therapeutic diphenylcyclopropenone sensitization with weekly scalp DPC. As the library was built, unique molecular identifiers were attached to individual cDNA molecules. TCRdb used MiXCR to reprocess the RACE reads, holding one entry per CDR3 protein. The sample has some 180,000 distinct CDR3 sequences; about 25% are singletons. The data belong to a study of human T cells and chemical hapten exposure. Study-wide context: A patient group, mainly female, showed alopecia areata, totalis or universalis. Findings of the study overall: The study found that DPC sensitization did not change TCRs above 1 in 1000 frequency.

This sample comprised whole blood, obtained in connection with sensitization to the hapten diphenylcyclopropenone (DPC). This receptor was taken from a woman aged 40-49 years with alopecia areata. Some clones in this sample may be carry-over from other donors' samples.

The CDR3 protein is CASSTLGLAGFQETQYF. CDR3 nucleotide sequence: TGTGCCAGCAGCACCCTTGGACTAGCGGGATTTCAAGAGACCCAGTACTTC. V usage is TRBV7-2 and J usage is TRBJ2-5, with 12 bases identical to TRBD2. The ends lost 5 bases at V and 2 bases at J; junction bases unmatched: 9. Germline CDR1 SGHTA, CDR2 FQGNSA. This CDR3 contains 17 residues.